The T cell receptor beta chain described here comes from a study of post-analysis software for immune sequencing data. Study overall: Disease courses included relapsing-remitting, secondary progressive and progressive-relapsing multiple sclerosis. The study, taken as a whole, reports: Elevated frequency relative to controls characterized 4 or 5 TRBV segments in patients, TRBV5-6, TRBV5-1 and TRBV20-1 among them. Clustering by F measure revealed strong co-clustering among samples prepared together in one batch. People with multiple sclerosis had a significantly lower normalized Chao1 diversity than controls did.

The table lists this clonotype with a few counts. Its antigen is unknown. Unique molecular identifiers had been added to the TCR beta cDNA libraries. T cells numbering about 0.85 to 11 million yielded cDNA molecules that totaled roughly 0.5 million. Each CDR3 protein gets one entry after TCRdb re-called the PCR reads with MiXCR. The sample has approximately 260,000 distinct CDR3 sequences; 36% are singletons. This CDR3 is 13 amino acids long. CDR1 DFQATT and CDR2 SNEGSKA come from the germline V gene (reference sequence). With V trimmed by 6 bases and J by 4 bases, 5 bases remained unmatched. The receptor was isolated from a girl aged 5-17 years with multiple sclerosis. The J gene is TRBJ1-1, the V gene TRBV20-1, with TRBD1 matching 10 bases. What was sequenced was blood. The DNA of the CDR3 is TGCAGTGCCTCGGGACAGGGGTTCACTGAAGCTTTCTTT. This codes for CSASGQGFTEAFF.